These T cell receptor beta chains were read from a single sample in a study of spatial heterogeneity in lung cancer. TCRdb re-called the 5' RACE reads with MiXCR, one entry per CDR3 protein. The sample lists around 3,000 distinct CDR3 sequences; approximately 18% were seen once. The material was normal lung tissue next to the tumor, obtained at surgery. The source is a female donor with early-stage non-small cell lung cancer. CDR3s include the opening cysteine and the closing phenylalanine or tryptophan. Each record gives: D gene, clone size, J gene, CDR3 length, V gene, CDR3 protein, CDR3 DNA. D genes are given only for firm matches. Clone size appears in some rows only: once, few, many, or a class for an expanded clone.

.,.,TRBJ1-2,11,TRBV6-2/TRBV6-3,CASSPLYGYTF,TGTGCCAGCAGCCCTCTTTATGGCTACACCTTC
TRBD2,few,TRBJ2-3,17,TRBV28,CASSLGLTSGSEDTQYF,TGTGCCAGCAGTTTAGGGTTGACTAGCGGGAGTGAAGATACGCAGTATTTT
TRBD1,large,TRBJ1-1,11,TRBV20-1,CSAPGQGRAFF,TGCAGTGCCCCAGGACAGGGACGGGCTTTCTTT
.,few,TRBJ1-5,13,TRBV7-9,CASSPGTSQPQHF,TGTGCCAGCAGCCCTGGGACCAGCCAGCCCCAGCATTTT
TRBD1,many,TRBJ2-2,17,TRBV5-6,CASSLARQGANTGELFF,TGTGCCAGCAGCTTGGCCAGACAGGGGGCGAACACCGGGGAGCTGTTTTTT
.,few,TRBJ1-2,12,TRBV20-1,CSATPRHYGYTF,TGCAGTGCTACCCCCCGCCACTATGGCTACACCTTC
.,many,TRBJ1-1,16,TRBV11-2,CASSSPLGVGGTEAFF,TGTGCCAGCAGCTCCCCCCTTGGGGTAGGGGGCACTGAAGCTTTCTTT
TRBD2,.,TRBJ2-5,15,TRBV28,CASSLVGGAQETQYF,TGTGCCAGCAGCCTCGTCGGGGGGGCTCAAGAGACCCAGTACTTC
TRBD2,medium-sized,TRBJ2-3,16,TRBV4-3,CASSQDIGSGSDTQYF,TGCGCCAGCAGCCAAGATATAGGTAGCGGGAGTGATACGCAGTATTTT
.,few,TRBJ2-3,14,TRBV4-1,CASSYDRTSATQYF,TGCGCCAGCAGCTACGACCGGACGTCAGCTACGCAGTATTTT
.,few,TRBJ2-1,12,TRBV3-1,CASSVTANEQFF,TGTGCCAGCAGCGTTACCGCCAATGAGCAGTTCTTC
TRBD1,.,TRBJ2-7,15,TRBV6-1,CASSEAQDRAHEQYF,TGTGCCAGCAGTGAAGCGCAGGACAGGGCCCACGAGCAGTACTTC
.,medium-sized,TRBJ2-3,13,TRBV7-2,CASSPRVTDTQYF,TGTGCCAGCAGCCCCCGAGTCACAGATACGCAGTATTTT
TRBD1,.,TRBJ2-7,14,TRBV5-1,CTSSLAPTGHEQYF,TGCACCAGCAGCTTGGCCCCGACAGGGCACGAGCAGTACTTC
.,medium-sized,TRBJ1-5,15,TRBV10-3,CAISEDSLPNQPQHF,TGTGCCATCAGTGAGGACAGTCTCCCCAATCAGCCCCAGCATTTT
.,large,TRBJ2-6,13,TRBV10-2,CASSLRTEGVLTF,TGCGCCAGCAGCCTGAGGACAGAGGGCGTCCTGACTTTC
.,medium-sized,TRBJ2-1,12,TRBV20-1,CSAGSSYNEQFF,TGCAGTGCTGGGTCGTCCTACAATGAGCAGTTCTTC
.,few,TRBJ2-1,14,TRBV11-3,CASSLVPSGPEQFF,TGTGCCAGCAGCTTAGTTCCCTCGGGGCCTGAGCAGTTCTTC
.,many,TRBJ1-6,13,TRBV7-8,CASSLMGESPLHF,TGTGCCAGCAGCTTAATGGGGGAATCACCCCTCCACTTT
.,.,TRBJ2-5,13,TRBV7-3,CASSLGRQETQYF,TGTGCCAGCAGCTTAGGGCGCCAAGAGACCCAGTACTTC
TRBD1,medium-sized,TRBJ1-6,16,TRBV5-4,CASSPGQGANNSPLHF,TGTGCCAGCAGCCCCGGACAGGGGGCTAATAATTCACCCCTCCACTTT
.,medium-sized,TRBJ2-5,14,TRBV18,CASSPPGGLETQYF,TGTGCCAGCTCACCACCGGGGGGTTTGGAGACCCAGTACTTC
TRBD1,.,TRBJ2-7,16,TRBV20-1,CSAKDRYFGTSYEQYF,TGCAGTGCTAAGGACAGGTATTTCGGAACCTCTTACGAGCAGTACTTC
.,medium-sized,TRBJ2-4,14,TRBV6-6,CASSLGSKGDIQYF,TGTGCCAGCAGCCTAGGCTCGAAGGGGGACATTCAGTACTTC
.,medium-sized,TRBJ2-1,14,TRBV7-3,CASSPHQGGNEQFF,TGTGCCAGCAGCCCCCATCAGGGCGGGAATGAGCAGTTCTTC
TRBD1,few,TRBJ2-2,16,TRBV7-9,CASSDWTGDYTGELFF,TGTGCCAGCAGCGACTGGACAGGGGACTACACCGGGGAGCTGTTTTTT
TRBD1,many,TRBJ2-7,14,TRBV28,CASSFVQGTDEQYF,TGTGCCAGCAGTTTCGTACAGGGGACCGACGAGCAGTACTTC
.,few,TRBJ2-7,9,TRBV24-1,CASNNEQYF,TGTGCCAGCAATAACGAGCAGTACTTC
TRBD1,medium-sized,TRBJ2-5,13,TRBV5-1,CASSGQGGETQYF,TGCGCCAGCAGCGGACAGGGCGGCGAGACCCAGTACTTC
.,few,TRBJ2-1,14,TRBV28,CASGIRGSYNEQFF,TGTGCCAGCGGAATCAGGGGCTCCTACAATGAGCAGTTCTTC
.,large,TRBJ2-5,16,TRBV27,CASRRSRRDGKETQYF,TGTGCCAGCCGACGTTCCCGGCGGGACGGGAAAGAGACCCAGTACTTC
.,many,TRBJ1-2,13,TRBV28,CASRATAIYGYTF,TGTGCCAGCAGGGCTACAGCAATCTATGGCTACACCTTC
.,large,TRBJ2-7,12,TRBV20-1,CSAARLGSEQYF,TGCAGTGCCGCAAGACTTGGTAGCGAGCAGTACTTC
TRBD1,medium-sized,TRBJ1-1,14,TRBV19,CASSTQGEGTEAFF,TGTGCCAGTAGTACACAGGGGGAGGGGACTGAAGCTTTCTTT
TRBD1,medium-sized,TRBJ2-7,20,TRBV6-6,CASARLRTGTINEGPYEQYF,TGTGCCAGCGCCAGACTCCGGACAGGGACGATCAACGAAGGTCCCTACGAGCAGTACTTC
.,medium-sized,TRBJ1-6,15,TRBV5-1,CASSLGGTADSPLHF,TGCGCCAGCAGCTTGGGAGGGACTGCGGATTCACCCCTCCACTTT
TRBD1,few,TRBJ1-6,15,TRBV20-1,CSAPQTGGPDSPLHF,TGCAGTGCACCCCAGACAGGGGGCCCGGATTCACCCCTCCACTTT
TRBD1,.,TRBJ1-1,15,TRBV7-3,CASSKTGGLNTEAFF,TGTGCCAGCAGCAAGACAGGGGGTCTGAACACTGAAGCTTTCTTT
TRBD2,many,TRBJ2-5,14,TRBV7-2,CASSPTGLAETQYF,TGTGCCAGCAGCCCCACGGGACTAGCGGAGACCCAGTACTTC
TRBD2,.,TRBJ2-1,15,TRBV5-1,CASSPGTNSYNEQFF,TGCGCCAGCAGTCCCGGGACTAACTCCTACAATGAGCAGTTCTTC
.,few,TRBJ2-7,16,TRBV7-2,CASSLRDPGLRSEQYF,TGTGCCAGCAGCTTAAGAGATCCAGGGTTACGTAGCGAGCAGTACTTC
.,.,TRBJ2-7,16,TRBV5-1,CASSDPSGEHNYEQYF,TGCGCCAGCAGCGACCCCTCCGGAGAGCATAACTACGAGCAGTACTTC
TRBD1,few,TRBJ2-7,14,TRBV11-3,CANSLGTGSYEQYF,TGTGCCAACAGCTTAGGGACAGGTTCCTACGAGCAGTACTTC
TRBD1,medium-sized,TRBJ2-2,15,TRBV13,CASRYRDRDPGELFF,TGTGCCAGCAGATACCGGGACAGGGATCCCGGGGAGCTGTTTTTT
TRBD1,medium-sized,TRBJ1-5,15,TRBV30,CAWSVGTGGGQPQHF,TGTGCCTGGAGTGTAGGAACAGGGGGCGGACAGCCCCAGCATTTT
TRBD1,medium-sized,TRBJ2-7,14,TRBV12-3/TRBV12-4,CASSRDRGRDEQYF,TGTGCCAGCAGCCGGGACAGGGGAAGGGACGAGCAGTACTTC
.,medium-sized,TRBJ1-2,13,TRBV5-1,CASRESDDYGYTF,TGCGCCAGCAGGGAGTCGGACGATTATGGCTACACCTTC
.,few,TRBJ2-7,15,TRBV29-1,CSVEDSGRPPYEQYF,TGCAGCGTTGAAGATTCCGGCAGGCCCCCTTACGAGCAGTACTTC
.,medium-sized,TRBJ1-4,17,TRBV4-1,CASSSPPNLMIDEKLFF,TGCGCCAGCAGCTCCCCTCCCAACCTAATGATCGATGAAAAACTGTTTTTT
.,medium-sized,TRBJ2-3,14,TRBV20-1,CSAREGVGTDTQYF,TGCAGTGCTAGAGAGGGGGTAGGCACAGATACGCAGTATTTT